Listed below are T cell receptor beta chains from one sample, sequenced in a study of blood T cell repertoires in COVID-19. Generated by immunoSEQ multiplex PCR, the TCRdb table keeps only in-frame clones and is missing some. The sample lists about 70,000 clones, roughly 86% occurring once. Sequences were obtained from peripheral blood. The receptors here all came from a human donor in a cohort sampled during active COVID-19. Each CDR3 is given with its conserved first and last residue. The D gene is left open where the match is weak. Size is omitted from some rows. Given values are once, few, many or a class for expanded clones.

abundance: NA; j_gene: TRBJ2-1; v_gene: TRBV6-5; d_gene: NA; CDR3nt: TGTGCCAGCAGGGTCAGCGTCCCCTACAATGAGCAGTTCTTC; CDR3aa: CASRVSVPYNEQFF
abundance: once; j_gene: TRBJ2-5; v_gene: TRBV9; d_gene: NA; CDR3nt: TGTGCCAGCAGCGACAGGGGGGGGAAGACCCAGTACTTC; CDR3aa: CASSDRGGKTQYF
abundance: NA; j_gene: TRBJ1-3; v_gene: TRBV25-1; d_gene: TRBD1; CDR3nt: TGTGCCAGCAGCCAACAGGGGGCTGGAAACACCATATATTTT; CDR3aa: CASSQQGAGNTIYF
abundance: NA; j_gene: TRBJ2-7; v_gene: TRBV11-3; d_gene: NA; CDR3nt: TGTGCCAGCAGCTTTTCGAGCTCCTACGAGCAGTACTTC; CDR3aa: CASSFSSSYEQYF
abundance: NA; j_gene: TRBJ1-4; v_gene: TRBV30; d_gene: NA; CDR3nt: TGTGCCTGGACGGGAGGGTCTAATGAAAAACTGTTTTTT; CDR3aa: CAWTGGSNEKLFF
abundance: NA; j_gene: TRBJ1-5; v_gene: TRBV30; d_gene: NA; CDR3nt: TGTGCCTGGGGGAGGTCCGGAGGCAATCAGCCCCAGCATTTT; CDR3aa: CAWGRSGGNQPQHF
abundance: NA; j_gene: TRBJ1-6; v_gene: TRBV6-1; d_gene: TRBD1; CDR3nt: TGTGCCAGCAGTGAACAGGGACAGGGGGTTAATTCACCCCTCCACTTT; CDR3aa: CASSEQGQGVNSPLHF
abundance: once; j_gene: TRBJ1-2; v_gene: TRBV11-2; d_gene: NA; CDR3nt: TGTGCCAGCAGCTACAGGGATGGCTACACCTTC; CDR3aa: CASSYRDGYTF
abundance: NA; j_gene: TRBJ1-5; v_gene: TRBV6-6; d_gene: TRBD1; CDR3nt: TGTGCCAGCACGGGACAGTTCAATCAGCCCCAGCATTTT; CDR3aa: CASTGQFNQPQHF
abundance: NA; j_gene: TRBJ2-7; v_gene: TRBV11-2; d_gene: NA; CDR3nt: TGTGCCAGCAGCTTAATTACTAGGGGGTACGAGCAGTACTTC; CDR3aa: CASSLITRGYEQYF
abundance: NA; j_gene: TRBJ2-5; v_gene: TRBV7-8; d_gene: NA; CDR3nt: TGTGCCAGCAGCTTCGGGGGAGCGGGCCCGGGGGAGACCCAGTACTTC; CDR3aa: CASSFGGAGPGETQYF
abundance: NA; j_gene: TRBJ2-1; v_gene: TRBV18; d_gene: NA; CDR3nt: TGTGCCAGCTCACTCAACAGGGGAGGAAGCTCCTACAATGAGCAGTTCTTC; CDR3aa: CASSLNRGGSSYNEQFF
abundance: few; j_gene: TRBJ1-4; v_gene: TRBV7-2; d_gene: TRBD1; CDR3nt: TGTGCCAGCAGCTTGGGACAGGGAGGTGAAAAACTGTTTTTT; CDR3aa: CASSLGQGGEKLFF
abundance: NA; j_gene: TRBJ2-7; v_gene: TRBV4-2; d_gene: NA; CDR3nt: TGTGCCAGCAGCCAAGATCTAGAATACGAGCAGTACTTC; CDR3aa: CASSQDLEYEQYF
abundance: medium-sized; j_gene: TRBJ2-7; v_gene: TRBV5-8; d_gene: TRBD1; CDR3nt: TGTGCCAGCAGCCCCGACAGGGGCCCCCTCTACGAGCAGTACTTC; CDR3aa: CASSPDRGPLYEQYF
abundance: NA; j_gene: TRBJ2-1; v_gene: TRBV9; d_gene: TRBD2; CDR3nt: TGTGCCAGCAGCGTAGGGACTAGCGGGGGGGGTAACAATGAGCAGTTCTTC; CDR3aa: CASSVGTSGGGNNEQFF
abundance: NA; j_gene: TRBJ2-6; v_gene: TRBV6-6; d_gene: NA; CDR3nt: TGTGCCAGCAGGGTGTCGGCTGGGGCCAACGTCCTGACTTTC; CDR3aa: CASRVSAGANVLTF
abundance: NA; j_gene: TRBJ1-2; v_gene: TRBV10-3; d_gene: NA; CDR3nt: TGTGCCATCACCGAGGGCGGGGTCGAACGTGGCTACACCTTC; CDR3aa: CAITEGGVERGYTF
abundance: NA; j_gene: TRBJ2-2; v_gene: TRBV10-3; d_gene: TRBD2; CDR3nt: TGTGCCACCGGACTAGCGGGGGGGCGGGGCACCGGGGAGCTGTTTTTT; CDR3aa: CATGLAGGRGTGELFF
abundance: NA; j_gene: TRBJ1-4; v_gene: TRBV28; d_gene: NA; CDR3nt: TGTGCCAGCAGTATCCCCCGTCCGAATGAAAAACTGTTTTTT; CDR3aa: CASSIPRPNEKLFF
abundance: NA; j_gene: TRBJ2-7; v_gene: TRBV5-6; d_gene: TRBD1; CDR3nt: TGTGCCAGCAGCAGCGTAGGGGGCGCCTACGAGCAGTACTTC; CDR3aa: CASSSVGGAYEQYF
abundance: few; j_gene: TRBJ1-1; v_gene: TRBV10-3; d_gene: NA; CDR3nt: TGTGCCATCAAACCCCGCACGGGGGGGAACACTGAAGCTTTCTTT; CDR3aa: CAIKPRTGGNTEAFF
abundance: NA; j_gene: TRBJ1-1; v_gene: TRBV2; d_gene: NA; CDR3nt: TGTGCCAGCAGGGGCGACCCATCCACTGAAGCTTTCTTT; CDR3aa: CASRGDPSTEAFF
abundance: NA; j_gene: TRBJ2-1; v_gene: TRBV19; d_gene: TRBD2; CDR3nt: TGTGCCAGTAGTATGAGCCTAATTACGGGACTAGCGGGGATAAGTTACAATGAGCAGTTCTTC; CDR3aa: CASSMSLITGLAGISYNEQFF
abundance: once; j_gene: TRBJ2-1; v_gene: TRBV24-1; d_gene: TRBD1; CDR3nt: TGTGCCACCAGTGATGCAACCGGGACAGGGCTCAATGAGCAGTTCTTC; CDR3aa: CATSDATGTGLNEQFF
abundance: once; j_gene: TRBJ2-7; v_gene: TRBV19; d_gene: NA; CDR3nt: TGTGCCAGTATGGTTTCGTCGGGTAGCGGTCTCTACGAGCAGTACTTC; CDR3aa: CASMVSSGSGLYEQYF
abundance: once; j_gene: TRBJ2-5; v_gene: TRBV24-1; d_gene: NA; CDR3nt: TGTGCCACCAGTCACGGGGTCATAGAGACCCAGTACTTC; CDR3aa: CATSHGVIETQYF
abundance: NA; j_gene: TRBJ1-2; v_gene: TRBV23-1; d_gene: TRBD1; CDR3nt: TGCGCCAGCAGCAACAGGGGGCAAGTTGGCTACACCTTC; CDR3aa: CASSNRGQVGYTF
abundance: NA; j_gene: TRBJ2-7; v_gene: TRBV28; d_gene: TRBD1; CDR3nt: TGTGCCAGCAGTTACCGGGACAGGACCTCCTACGAGCAGTACTTC; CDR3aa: CASSYRDRTSYEQYF
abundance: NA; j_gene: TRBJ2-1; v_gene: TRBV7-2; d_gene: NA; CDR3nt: TGTGCCAGCAGCTTAGAAACAGGCTCCTACAATGAGCAGTTCTTC; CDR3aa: CASSLETGSYNEQFF
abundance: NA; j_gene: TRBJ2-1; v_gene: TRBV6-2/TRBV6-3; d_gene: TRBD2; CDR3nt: TGTGCCAGCAGTTACTCCCGACTAGCGGGGGGCAACTACAATGAGCAGTTCTTC; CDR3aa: CASSYSRLAGGNYNEQFF
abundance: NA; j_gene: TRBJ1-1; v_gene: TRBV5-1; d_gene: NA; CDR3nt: TGCGCCAGCAGCTTGTTGGGACATACGAACACTGAAGCTTTCTTT; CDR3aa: CASSLLGHTNTEAFF
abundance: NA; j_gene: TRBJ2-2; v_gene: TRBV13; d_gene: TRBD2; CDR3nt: TGTGCCAGCAGCTCCTCTAGCGGAACGAACACCGGGGAGCTGTTTTTT; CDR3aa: CASSSSSGTNTGELFF
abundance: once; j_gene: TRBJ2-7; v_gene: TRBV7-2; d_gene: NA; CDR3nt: TGTGCCAGCAGTCCCCAACAGGGCTCCTACGAGCAGTACTTC; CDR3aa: CASSPQQGSYEQYF
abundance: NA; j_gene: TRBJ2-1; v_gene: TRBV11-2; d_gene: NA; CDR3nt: TGTGCCAGCAGATTAGGTGACAGCCTAAATAATGAGCAGTTCTTC; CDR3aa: CASRLGDSLNNEQFF
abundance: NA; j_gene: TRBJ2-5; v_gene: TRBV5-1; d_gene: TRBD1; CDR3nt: TGCGCCAGCAGCTTGGAACAGGGGGCAGAGACCCAGTACTTC; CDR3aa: CASSLEQGAETQYF
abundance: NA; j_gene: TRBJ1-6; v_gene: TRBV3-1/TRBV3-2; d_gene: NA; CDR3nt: TGTGCCAGCAGCCAAGATCCCAGGGTAAGCTATAATTCACCCCTCCACTTT; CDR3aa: CASSQDPRVSYNSPLHF